This T cell receptor (beta chain) is from a study of sequential checkpoint blockade in melanoma. Whole-study context: Each arm's sequence ended with maintenance nivolumab.

J was trimmed by 2 bases and V by 5 bases; bases with no gene match: 25. The V gene's germline CDR1 is LNHDA and CDR2 SQIVND (reference sequence). This CDR3 region has 23 residues. Generated by immunoSEQ multiplex PCR, the TCRdb table keeps only in-frame clones and is missing some. The table shows tens of thousands of clones, with roughly 88% occurring only once. The treatment was: randomized to nivolumab then ipilimumab (arm A) or the reverse (arm B). From thawed PBMCs, live CD3+CD8+ cells negative for CD19 and CD56 were sorted. This clone has only one observation. The source material was CD8+ T cells sorted from blood (inferred from file names), sampled from a patient given nivolumab and ipilimumab in sequence. The chain carries TRBV19 and TRBJ2-1; 12 bases agree with TRBD1. The sequence came from a human donor with melanoma. CDR3 coding DNA: TGTGCCAGTAGTGTTCTTGGGACAGGGGGCGCGGGAGCGGCGGGATACACCTACAATGAGCAGTTCTTC. Amino acids: CASSVLGTGGAGAAGYTYNEQFF.